This record looks at one TCR beta chain sequence and its context. This sample was included in a study of blood T cell repertoires in COVID-19. Study information: Acute and convalescent COVID-19 samples came from the United States, Italy and Spain. Nucleic acid was either cDNA or gDNA, and it came from T cells, B-cell-depleted T cells, or PBMCs.

V was pared by 8 bases and J by 5 bases, with 16 bases between. This CDR3 spans 15 amino acids. Germline-derived CDR1 and CDR2 are MDHEN and SYDVKM. How the authors handled the data: By means of reference gene primer amplification, nucleated cell counts were estimated. The table came from immunoSEQ multiplex PCR; TCRdb's copy has only in-frame clones and leaves some out. The DNA gave D and trimming, while V, J and clone size come from that table. The sample holds fewer than 90,000 clones; about 79% are singletons and the top ten take around 4.4%. The chain links TRBV28 to TRBJ1-6; D not resolved. Material: peripheral blood. The clonotype originates from a woman in her fifties or sixties with acute or convalescent COVID-19. The CDR3 reads CASRTEGVNNSPLHF. The DNA for the CDR3 is TGTGCCAGCCGAACCGAGGGAGTAAATAATTCACCCCTCCACTTT.